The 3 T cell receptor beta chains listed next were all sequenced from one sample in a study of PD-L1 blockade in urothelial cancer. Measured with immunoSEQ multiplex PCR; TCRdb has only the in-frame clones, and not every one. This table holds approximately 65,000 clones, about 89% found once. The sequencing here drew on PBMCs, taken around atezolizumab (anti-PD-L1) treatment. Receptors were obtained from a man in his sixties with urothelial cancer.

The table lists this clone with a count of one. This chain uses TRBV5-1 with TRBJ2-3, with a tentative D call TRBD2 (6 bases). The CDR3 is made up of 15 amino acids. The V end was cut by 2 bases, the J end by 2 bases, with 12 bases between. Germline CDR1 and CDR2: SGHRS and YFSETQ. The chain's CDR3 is CASSFERAPTDTQYF. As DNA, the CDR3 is TGCGCCAGCAGCTTCGAGCGGGCCCCCACAGATACGCAGTATTTT.

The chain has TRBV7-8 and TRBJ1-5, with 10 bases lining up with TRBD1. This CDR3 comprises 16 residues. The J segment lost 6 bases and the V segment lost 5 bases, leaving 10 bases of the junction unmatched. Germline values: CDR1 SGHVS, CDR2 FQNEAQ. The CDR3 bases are TGTGCCAGCAGCCGGGGGACAGGGGAGGGTAGTCAGCCCCAGCATTTT. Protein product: CASSRGTGEGSQPQHF.

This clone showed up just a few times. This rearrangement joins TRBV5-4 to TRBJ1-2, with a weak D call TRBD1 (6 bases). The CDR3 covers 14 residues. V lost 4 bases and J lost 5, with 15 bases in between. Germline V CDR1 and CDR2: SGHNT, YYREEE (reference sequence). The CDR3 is CASSEIGQTYGYTF. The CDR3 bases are TGTGCCAGCAGCGAGATCGGACAGACATATGGCTACACCTTC.